This T cell receptor beta chain was obtained from a study of blood T cell repertoires in COVID-19. Study overall: Some COVID-19 samples were acute and others convalescent; all came from the United States, Italy and Spain.

Here immunoSEQ multiplex PCR was the method, and the copy in TCRdb shows in-frame clones only, minus some. This table holds 350,000 or so clones, roughly 90% found once. This CDR3 comprises 13 residues. The V gene lost 5 bases and the J gene lost 7 bases, with 11 bases spanning the gap. Participants came from roughly 25 US areas, aged roughly 18 to 89 years. Cohorts were based on clinical histories the participants reported. Exposed enrollees had met someone with a PCR-confirmed or clinician-diagnosed COVID-19 case at some point within the 2 weeks before study entry. This rearrangement joins TRBV12-3 or TRBV12-4 to TRBJ1-4; D perhaps matches TRBD1 (6 bases). The clonotype originates from a woman in her twenties or thirties who had been exposed to COVID-19. The sequencing sample was made of PBMCs or T cells enriched from blood (not recorded which). The CDR3 loop is CASSAQQGEKLFF. CDR3 bases: TGTGCCAGCAGTGCACAACAGGGTGAAAAACTGTTTTTT.